The source of this T cell receptor (beta chain) is a study of shared clonotypes between healthy human individuals. Only CD45RO-negative cells positively selected for CCR7 counted as naive CD8 cells, so terminally differentiated effector memory CD45RA+ cells were excluded. Study conclusions and caveats: All-four-donor shared clonotypes had higher generation probabilities than non-shared clonotypes did. Naive CD4 clonotype sharing across a few donors was around 5%. The expectation was that sequencing depth would affect clonotype sharing among donors.

Every subset had its genomic DNA shared out evenly among several immunoSEQ plates. Measured with immunoSEQ multiplex PCR; TCRdb has only the in-frame clones, and not every one. The sample carries around 2,000,000 clones, 85% to 95% recorded once. In the case of this clone: Antigen: not known.

Germline CDR1 reads LNHDA; CDR2 reads SQIVND (reference sequence). The CDR3 loop spans 13 amino acids. Trimming shortened V by 5 bases and J by 6 bases, and 13 bases separated the two germline ends. The rearrangement links TRBV19 to TRBJ1-1; no firm D call. The source material was naive CD8+ T cells from PBMCs. The receptor was isolated from a man between 18 and 29 years old in good health. Some clones in this sample may be carry-over from other donors' samples. The DNA of the CDR3 is TGTGCCAGTAGTGTAACCTCTGGCGCTGAAGCTTTCTTT. Translation gives CASSVTSGAEAFF.